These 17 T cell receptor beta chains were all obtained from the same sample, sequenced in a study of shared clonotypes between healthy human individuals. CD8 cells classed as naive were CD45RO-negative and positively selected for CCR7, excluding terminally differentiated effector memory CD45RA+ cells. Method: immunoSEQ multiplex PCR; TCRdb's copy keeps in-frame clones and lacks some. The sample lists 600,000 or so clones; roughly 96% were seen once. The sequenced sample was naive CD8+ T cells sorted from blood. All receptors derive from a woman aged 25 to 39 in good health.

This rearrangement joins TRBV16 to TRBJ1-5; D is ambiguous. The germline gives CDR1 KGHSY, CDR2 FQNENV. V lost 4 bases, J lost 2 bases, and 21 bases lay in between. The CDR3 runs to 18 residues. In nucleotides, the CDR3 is TGTGCCAGCAGCCCCCCTAGTAGGGAAAAGAAGGGCAATCAGCCCCAGCATTTT. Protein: CASSPPSREKKGNQPQHF. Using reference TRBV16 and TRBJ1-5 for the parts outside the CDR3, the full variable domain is GEEVAQTPKHLVRGEGQKAKLYCAPIKGHSYVFWYQQVLKNEFKFLISFQNENVFDETGMPKERFSAKCLPNSPCSLEIQATKLEDSAVYFCASSPPSREKKGNQPQHFGDGTRLSIL.

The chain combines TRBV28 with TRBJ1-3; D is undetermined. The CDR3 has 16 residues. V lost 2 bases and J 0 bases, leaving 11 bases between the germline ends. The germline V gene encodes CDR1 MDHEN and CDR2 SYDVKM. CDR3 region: CASSLPGISSGNTIYF. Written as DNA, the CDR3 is TGTGCCAGCAGTTTACCGGGAATCAGCTCTGGAAACACCATATATTTT.

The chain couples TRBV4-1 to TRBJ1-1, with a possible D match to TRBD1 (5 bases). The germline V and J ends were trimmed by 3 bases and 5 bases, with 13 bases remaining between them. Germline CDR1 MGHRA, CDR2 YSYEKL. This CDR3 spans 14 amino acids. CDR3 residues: CASSQRGDGTEAFF. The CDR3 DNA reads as TGCGCCAGCAGCCAGCGGGGGGACGGGACTGAAGCTTTCTTT.

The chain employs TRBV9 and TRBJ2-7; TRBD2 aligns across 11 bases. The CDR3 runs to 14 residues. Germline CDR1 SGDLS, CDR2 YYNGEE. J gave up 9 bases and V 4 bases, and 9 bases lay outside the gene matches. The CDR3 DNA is TGTGCCAGCAGCCCTCAACTAGCGGGAGTATTGCAGTACTTC. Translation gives CASSPQLAGVLQYF.

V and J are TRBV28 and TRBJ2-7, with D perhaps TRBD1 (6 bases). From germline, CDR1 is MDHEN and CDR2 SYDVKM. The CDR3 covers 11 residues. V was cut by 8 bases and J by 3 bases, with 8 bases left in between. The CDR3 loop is CASEGGYEQYF. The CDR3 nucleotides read TGTGCCAGCGAAGGGGGCTACGAGCAGTACTTC.

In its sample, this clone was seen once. CDR3 region: CASSLTGYEQYF. The CDR3 DNA reads as TGTGCCAGCAGCTTAACAGGCTACGAGCAGTACTTC. The V and J genes are TRBV11-1 and TRBJ2-7, with TRBD1 as a possible D gene (5 bases). Germline-derived CDR1 and CDR2 are SGHAT and FQDESV (reference sequence). V lost 2 bases and J lost 3, with 5 bases in between. The CDR3 runs 12 residues.

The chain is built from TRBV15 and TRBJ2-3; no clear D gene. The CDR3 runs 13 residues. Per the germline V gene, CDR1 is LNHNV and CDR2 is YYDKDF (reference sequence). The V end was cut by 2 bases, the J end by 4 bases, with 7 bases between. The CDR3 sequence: CATSRFLADTQYF. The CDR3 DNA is TGTGCCACCAGCAGATTCCTTGCAGATACGCAGTATTTT.

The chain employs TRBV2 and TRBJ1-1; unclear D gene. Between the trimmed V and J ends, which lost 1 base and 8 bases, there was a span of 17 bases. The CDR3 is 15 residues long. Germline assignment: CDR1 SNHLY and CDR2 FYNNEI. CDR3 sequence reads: CASSEEVGQRQEAFF. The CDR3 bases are TGTGCCAGCAGTGAAGAGGTCGGGCAGAGACAAGAAGCTTTCTTT.

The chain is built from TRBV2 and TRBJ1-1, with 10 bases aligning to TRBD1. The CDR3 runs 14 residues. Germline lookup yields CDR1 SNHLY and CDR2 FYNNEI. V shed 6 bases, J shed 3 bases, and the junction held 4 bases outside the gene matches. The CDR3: CASRRTGGDTEAFF. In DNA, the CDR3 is TGTGCCAGCAGACGGACAGGGGGGGACACTGAAGCTTTCTTT.

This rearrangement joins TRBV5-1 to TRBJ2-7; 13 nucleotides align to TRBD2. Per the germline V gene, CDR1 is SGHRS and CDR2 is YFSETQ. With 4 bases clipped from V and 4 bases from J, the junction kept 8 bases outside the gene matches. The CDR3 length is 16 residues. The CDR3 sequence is CASSGGLAGVIYEQYF. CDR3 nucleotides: TGCGCCAGCAGCGGCGGACTAGCGGGAGTCATTTACGAGCAGTACTTC.

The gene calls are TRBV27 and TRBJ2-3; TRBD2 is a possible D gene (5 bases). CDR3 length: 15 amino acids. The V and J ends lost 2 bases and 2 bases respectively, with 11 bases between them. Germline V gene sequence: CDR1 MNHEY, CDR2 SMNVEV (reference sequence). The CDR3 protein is CASSLSSVPTDTQYF. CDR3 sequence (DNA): TGTGCCAGCAGTTTAAGTAGCGTCCCCACAGATACGCAGTATTTT.

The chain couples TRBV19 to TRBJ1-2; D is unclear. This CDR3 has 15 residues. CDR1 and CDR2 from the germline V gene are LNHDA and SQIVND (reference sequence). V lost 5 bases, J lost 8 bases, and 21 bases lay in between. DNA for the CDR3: TGTGCCAGTAGTTCACGTGATCCCTTCTTTAGGGGCTACACCTTC. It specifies CASSSRDPFFRGYTF.

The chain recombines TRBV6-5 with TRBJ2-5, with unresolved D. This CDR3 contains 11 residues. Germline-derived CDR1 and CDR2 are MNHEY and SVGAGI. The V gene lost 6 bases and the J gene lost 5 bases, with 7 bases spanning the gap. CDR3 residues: CASSNPETQYF. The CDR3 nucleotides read TGTGCCAGCAGCAACCCGGAGACCCAGTACTTC.

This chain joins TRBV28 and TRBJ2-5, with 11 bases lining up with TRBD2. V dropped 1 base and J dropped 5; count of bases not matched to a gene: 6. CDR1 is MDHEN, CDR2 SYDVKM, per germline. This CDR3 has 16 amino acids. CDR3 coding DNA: TGTGCCAGCAGTTTATATTCTAGCGGGAGGTGGGAGACCCAGTACTTC. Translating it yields CASSLYSSGRWETQYF.

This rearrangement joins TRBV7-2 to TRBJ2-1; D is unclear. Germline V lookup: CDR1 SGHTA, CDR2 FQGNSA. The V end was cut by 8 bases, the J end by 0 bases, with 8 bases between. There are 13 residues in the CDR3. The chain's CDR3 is CASGSLSYNEQFF. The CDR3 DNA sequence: TGTGCCAGCGGATCGCTCTCCTACAATGAGCAGTTCTTC. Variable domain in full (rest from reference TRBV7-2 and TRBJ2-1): GAGVSQSPSNKVTEKGKDVELRCDPISGHTALYWYRQSLGQGLEFLIYFQGNSAPDKSGLPSDRFSAERTGGSVSTLTIQRTQQEDSAVYLCASGSLSYNEQFFGPGTRLTVL.

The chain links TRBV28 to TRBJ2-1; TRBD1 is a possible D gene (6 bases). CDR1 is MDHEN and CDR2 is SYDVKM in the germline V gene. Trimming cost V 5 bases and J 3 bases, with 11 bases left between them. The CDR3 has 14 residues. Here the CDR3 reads CASSLGTSYNEQFF. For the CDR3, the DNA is TGTGCCAGCAGTCTCGGGACAAGCTACAATGAGCAGTTCTTC.

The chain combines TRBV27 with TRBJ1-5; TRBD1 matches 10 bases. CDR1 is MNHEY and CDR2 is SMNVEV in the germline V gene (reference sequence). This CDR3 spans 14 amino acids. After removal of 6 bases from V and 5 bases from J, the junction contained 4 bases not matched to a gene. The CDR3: CASSLTGGHQPQHF. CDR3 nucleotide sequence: TGTGCCAGCAGCCTGACAGGGGGCCATCAGCCCCAGCATTTT.